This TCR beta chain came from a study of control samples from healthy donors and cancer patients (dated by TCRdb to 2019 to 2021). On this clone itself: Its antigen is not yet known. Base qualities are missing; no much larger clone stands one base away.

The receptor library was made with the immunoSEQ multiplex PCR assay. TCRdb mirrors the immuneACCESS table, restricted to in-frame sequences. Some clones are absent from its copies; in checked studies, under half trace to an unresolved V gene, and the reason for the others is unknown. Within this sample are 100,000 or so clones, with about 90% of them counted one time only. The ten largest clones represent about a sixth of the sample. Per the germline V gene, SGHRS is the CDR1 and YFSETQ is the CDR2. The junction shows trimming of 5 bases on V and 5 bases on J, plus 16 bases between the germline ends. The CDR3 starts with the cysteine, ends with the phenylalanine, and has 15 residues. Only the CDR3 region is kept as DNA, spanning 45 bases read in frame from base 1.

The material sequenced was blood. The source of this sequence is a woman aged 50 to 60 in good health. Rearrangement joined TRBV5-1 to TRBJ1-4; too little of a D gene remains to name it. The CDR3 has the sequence CASRTDHTPNEKLFF. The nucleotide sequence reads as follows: TGCGCCAGCAGGACGGACCACACTCCCAATGAAAAACTGTTTTTT.